This is a list of T cell receptor beta chains from one sample in a study of blood T cell repertoires in COVID-19. Only in-frame clones appear in the TCRdb table, and some are missing; sequencing was by immunoSEQ multiplex PCR. The sample consists of 400,000 to 450,000 clones, roughly 91% of them appearing once. Specimen: PBMCs or T cells enriched from blood (not recorded which). These receptors were taken from a man aged 18 to 29 who had recovered from COVID-19. Both conserved end residues are part of each CDR3. Fields, in order: V gene, D gene, clone size, CDR3 length, J gene, CDR3 protein, CDR3 DNA. The D gene is left open where the match is weak. Clone size is stated in some rows and not others, as once, few, many or a class when expanded.

>TRBV3-1/TRBV3-2|TRBD1|.|15|TRBJ1-1
CASSYPSQGGQEAFF
TGTGCCAGCAGCTACCCCTCACAGGGGGGGCAGGAAGCTTTCTTT
>TRBV30|.|.|13|TRBJ1-5
CAWSGGHNQPQHF
TGTGCCTGGAGTGGGGGGCACAATCAGCCCCAGCATTTT
>TRBV7-8|TRBD2|.|16|TRBJ2-7
CASSLASGTRVPRVDF
TGTGCCAGCAGCTTAGCGTCTGGGACTAGGGTCCCCCGAGTAGACTTC
>TRBV5-6|.|.|13|TRBJ2-7
CASSLTTRYEQYF
TGTGCCAGCAGCTTGACGACTAGATACGAGCAGTACTTC
>TRBV5-1|.|.|14|TRBJ1-2
CASSLVRGIDGYTF
TGCGCCAGCAGCTTGGTCAGGGGAATCGATGGCTACACCTTC
>TRBV7-9|.|.|18|TRBJ2-5
CASSLPQEGITRKETQYF
TGTGCCAGCAGCTTACCGCAAGAGGGCATCACGAGGAAGGAGACCCAGTACTTC
>TRBV12-3/TRBV12-4|.|.|13|TRBJ1-2
CASSLGQSDGYTF
TGTGCCAGCAGTTTAGGACAGTCAGATGGCTACACCTTC
>TRBV3-1/TRBV3-2|.|once|16|TRBJ2-2
CASSLRGAGEAGELFF
TGTGCCAGCAGCCTACGGGGGGCGGGAGAGGCCGGGGAGCTGTTTTTT
>TRBV6-2/TRBV6-3|TRBD1|.|17|TRBJ2-2
CASSYVSGQKNTGELFF
TGTGCCAGCAGTTACGTATCGGGACAGAAAAACACCGGGGAGCTGTTTTTT
>TRBV28|TRBD1|.|16|TRBJ1-3
CASSFRDSSSGNTIYF
TGTGCCAGCAGTTTTCGGGACAGCAGCTCTGGAAACACCATATATTTT
>TRBV3-1/TRBV3-2|TRBD2|once|16|TRBJ2-1
CASSPPGTSGPNEQFF
TGTGCCAGCAGCCCACCCGGGACTAGCGGGCCTAATGAGCAGTTCTTC
>TRBV7-9|.|.|13|TRBJ1-6
CASSSRSASPLHF
TGTGCCAGCAGCTCCCGGTCTGCCTCACCCCTCCACTTT
>TRBV7-6|TRBD1|.|16|TRBJ1-3
CASSLFTGGLENTIYF
TGTGCCAGCAGCTTATTCACAGGGGGACTTGAAAACACCATATATTTT
>TRBV27|.|.|15|TRBJ2-4
CASSLSTGRENIQYF
TGTGCCAGCAGTTTATCCACGGGAAGGGAAAACATTCAGTACTTC
>TRBV28|TRBD1|.|14|TRBJ1-1
CASSRTGLRTEAFF
TGTGCCAGCAGTCGGACAGGGCTACGGACTGAAGCTTTCTTT
>TRBV5-4|TRBD2|.|15|TRBJ2-3
CASSSPTSATDTQYF
TGTGCCAGCAGCTCGCCGACTAGCGCCACAGATACGCAGTATTTT
>TRBV18|.|.|12|TRBJ1-1
CASSPQVAEAFF
TGTGCCAGCTCACCGCAGGTTGCTGAAGCTTTCTTT
>TRBV6-5|.|.|12|TRBJ2-1
CASSSYANEQFF
TGTGCCAGCAGTTCCTACGCAAATGAGCAGTTCTTC
>TRBV28|.|once|13|TRBJ1-4
CASSFRANEKLFF
TGTGCCAGCAGTTTCAGGGCTAATGAAAAACTGTTTTTT
>TRBV5-1|TRBD1|once|14|TRBJ1-1
CASSATSGGPEAFF
TGCGCCAGCAGCGCGACTTCAGGGGGCCCTGAAGCTTTCTTT
>TRBV3-1/TRBV3-2|.|.|12|TRBJ1-2
CASNPGLGGYTF
TGTGCCAGCAACCCAGGGTTGGGTGGCTACACCTTC
>TRBV2|TRBD1|.|12|TRBJ1-1
CASSSTGAEAFF
TGTGCCAGCAGCTCCACAGGGGCGGAAGCTTTCTTT